This T cell receptor beta chain was identified in a study of T cell repertoires in cytomegalovirus infection. Study information: It was recently identified HLA-C-restricted and well-studied HLA-B-restricted CMV epitopes that the study used. Public TCR beta signatures marked donors with CMV infection and the matching HLA. Overall study results and limits: Based on cumulative public TCR beta family frequency, carriers of CMV plus the relevant HLA were identified. The ex vivo response was dominated by HLA-C-restricted CMV-specific TCR beta clonotypes.

CDR1 is MGHRA, CDR2 YSYEKL, per germline. The CDR3 runs to 16 residues. V gave up 0 bases and J gave up 5 bases, with 16 bases separating them. TCRdb re-called the reads with MiXCR, one entry per CDR3 protein. The sample shows a few hundred thousand distinct CDR3 sequences, roughly 43% of them seen only once. Remarks on this clonotype: Its antigen is undetermined.

The receptor's source is a human donor in good health (CMV status not recorded). Some clones in this sample may be carry-over from other donors' samples. The sequences come from cultured PBMCs, collected from culture after CMV antigen stimulation. V gene TRBV4-1 combines with J gene TRBJ1-2; D is undetermined. The CDR3 DNA sequence: TGCGCCAGCAGCCAAGATATTGGACCGGGAAGGTATGGCTACACCTTC. It translates to CASSQDIGPGRYGYTF.